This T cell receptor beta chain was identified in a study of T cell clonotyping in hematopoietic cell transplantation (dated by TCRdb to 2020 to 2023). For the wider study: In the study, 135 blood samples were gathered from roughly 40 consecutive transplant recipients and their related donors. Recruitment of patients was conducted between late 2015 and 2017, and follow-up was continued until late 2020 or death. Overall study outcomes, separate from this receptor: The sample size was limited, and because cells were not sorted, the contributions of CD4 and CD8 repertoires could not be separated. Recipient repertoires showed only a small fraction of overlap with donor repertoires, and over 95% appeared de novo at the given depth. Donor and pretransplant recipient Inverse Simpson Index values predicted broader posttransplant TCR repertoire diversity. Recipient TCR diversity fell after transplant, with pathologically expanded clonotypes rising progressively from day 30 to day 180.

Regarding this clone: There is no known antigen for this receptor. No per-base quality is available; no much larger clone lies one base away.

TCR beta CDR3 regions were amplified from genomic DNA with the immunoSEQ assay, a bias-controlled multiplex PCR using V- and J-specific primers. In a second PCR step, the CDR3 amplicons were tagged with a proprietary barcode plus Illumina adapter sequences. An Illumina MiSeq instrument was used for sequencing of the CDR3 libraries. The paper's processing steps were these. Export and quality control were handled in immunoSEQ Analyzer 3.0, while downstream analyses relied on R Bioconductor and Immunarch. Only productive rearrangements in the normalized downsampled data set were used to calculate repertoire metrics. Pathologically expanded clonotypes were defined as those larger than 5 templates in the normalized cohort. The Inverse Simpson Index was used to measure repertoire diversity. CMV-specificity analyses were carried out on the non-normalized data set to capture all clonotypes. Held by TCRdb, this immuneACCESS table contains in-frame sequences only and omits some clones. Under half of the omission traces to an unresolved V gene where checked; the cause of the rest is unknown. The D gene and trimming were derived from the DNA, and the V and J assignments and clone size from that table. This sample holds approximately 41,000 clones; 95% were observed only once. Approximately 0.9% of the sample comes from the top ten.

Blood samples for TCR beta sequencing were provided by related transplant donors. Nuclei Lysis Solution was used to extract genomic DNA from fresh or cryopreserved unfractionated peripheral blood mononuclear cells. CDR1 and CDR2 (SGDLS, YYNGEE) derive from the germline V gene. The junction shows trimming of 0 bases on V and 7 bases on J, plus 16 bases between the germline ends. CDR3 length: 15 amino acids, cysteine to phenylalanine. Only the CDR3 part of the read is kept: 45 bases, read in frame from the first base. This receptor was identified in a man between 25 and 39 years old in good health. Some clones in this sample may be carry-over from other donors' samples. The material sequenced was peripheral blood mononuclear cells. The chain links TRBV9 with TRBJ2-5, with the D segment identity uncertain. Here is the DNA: TGTGCCAGCAGCGTAGGCCCCGGATCAATTGGGACCCAGTACTTC. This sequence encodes CASSVGPGSIGTQYF.